A single sample gave rise to the 24 T cell receptor beta chains below, sequenced in a study of regulatory T cells in long-lasting Graves disease. Regarding time point: newly diagnosed GD, antithyroid drugs for less than 3 months. RNA isolated from PBMCs was used to make the TCR library. Library construction for TCR beta used iRepertoire HTBI primers and Arm-PCR of CDR3 regions. MiXCR was run by TCRdb on the multiplex PCR reads, yielding one entry per CDR3 protein. This sample has roughly 380,000 distinct CDR3 sequences, with roughly 16% found just once. Sequencing was performed on peripheral blood mononuclear cells (PBMCs), taken at new diagnosis, from a patient treated with antithyroid drugs. These receptors were obtained from a female donor with Graves disease.

This clonotype was counted a few times. This rearrangement joins TRBV19 to TRBJ1-1, with a possible D match to TRBD1 (5 bases). The CDR3 has 17 residues. CDR1 LNHDA and CDR2 SQIVND come from the germline V gene (reference sequence). V was trimmed by 0 bases and J by 5 bases, leaving 19 bases between them. The CDR3 sequence is CASSIDPFGGRKTEAFF. The CDR3 nucleotides are TGTGCCAGTAGTATAGACCCCTTTGGGGGGAGGAAGACTGAAGCTTTCTTT. Together with reference TRBV19 and TRBJ1-1, the CDR3 gives the full variable domain: DGGITQSPKYLFRKEGQNVTLSCEQNLNHDAMYWYRQDPGQGLRLIYYSQIVNDFQKGDIAEGYSVSREKKESFPLTVTSAQKNPTAFYLCASSIDPFGGRKTEAFFGQGTRLTVV.

This clonotype was counted between two and nine times. The chain has TRBV10-3 and TRBJ2-2; 11 bases align to TRBD2. The CDR3 loop spans 14 amino acids. With 11 bases clipped from V and 5 bases from J, the junction kept 7 bases outside the gene matches. The germline gives CDR1 ENHRY, CDR2 SYGVKD. CDR3 protein: CAVLAGGRTGELFF. CDR3 DNA sequence: TGTGCCGTCCTAGCGGGGGGACGTACCGGGGAGCTGTTTTTT.

This clonotype was found many times. In nucleotides, the CDR3 is TGTGCCAGCAGACTACTCCCGGGGGGGCCTCAGACCGGGGAGCTGTTTTTT. Translation gives CASRLLPGGPQTGELFF. The chain joins TRBV6-1 to TRBJ2-2; 8 bases are a match to TRBD2. There are 17 residues in the CDR3. The germline gives CDR1 MNHNS, CDR2 SASEGT. The V segment lost 6 bases and the J segment 5 bases; nucleotides outside the gene matches: 14.

In its sample, this clonotype was seen many times. This chain links TRBV27 with TRBJ2-7, with 13 nucleotides matching TRBD2. This CDR3 is 14 amino acids long. The germline V gene encodes CDR1 MNHEY and CDR2 SMNVEV (reference sequence). J was trimmed by 7 bases and V by 2 bases; bases with no gene match: 2. CDR3 nucleotides: TGTGCCAGCAGTTTAACGGGACTAGCGGGAGAGCAGTACTTC. It codes for CASSLTGLAGEQYF.

This clonotype occurred many times. V usage is TRBV2 and J usage is TRBJ2-7; 7 positions match TRBD1. CDR1 and CDR2 from the germline V gene are SNHLY and FYNNEI. The CDR3 sequence is 13 residues long. The junction had 8 bases not matched to a gene; V was cut back by 6 bases and J by 6 bases. The DNA of the CDR3 is TGTGCCAGCAGAAGGGACAGAAATAGCGAGCAGTACTTC. Its protein is CASRRDRNSEQYF.

This clonotype was recorded many times. This chain links TRBV7-2 with TRBJ2-3; perhaps TRBD2 as D (6 bases). V shed 4 bases and J shed 4 bases, with 27 bases lying between them. This CDR3 has 19 residues. In germline, CDR1 is SGHTA, CDR2 FQGNSA. The CDR3 here is CASSSIPRDSEDTSDTQYF. The CDR3 coding sequence is TGTGCCAGCAGCTCAATCCCCCGGGACTCCGAAGACACATCAGATACGCAGTATTTT.

A remark on this clonotype: A junction end diverges from the germline sequence, so it may reflect a read error. This chain joins TRBV5-1 and TRBJ1-5; 7 nucleotides agree with TRBD1. The CDR3 totals 15 residues. Germline V gene sequence: CDR1 SGHRS, CDR2 YFSETQ. The CDR3: CASSSQGSHHQPQHF. The DNA for the CDR3 is TGTGCCAGCAGCTCACAGGGGAGTCACCATCAGCCCCAGCATTTT.

This clonotype was counted ten times or more. J is TRBJ2-3 and V is TRBV27, with TRBD2 matching over 11 bases. Germline V gene lookup returns CDR1 MNHEY and CDR2 SMNVEV (reference sequence). This CDR3 contains 17 residues. The J segment lost 4 bases and the V segment lost 7 bases, leaving 13 bases of the junction unmatched. The CDR3 DNA reads as TGTGCCAGCACCCTCCCGACTAGCGGGGCACGGTCAGATACGCAGTATTTT. It translates to CASTLPTSGARSDTQYF.

This clonotype has a count of ten or more. This rearrangement joins TRBV5-1 to TRBJ2-1, with D possibly matching TRBD1 (5 bases). The CDR3 has 14 residues. CDR1 and CDR2 from the germline V gene are SGHRS and YFSETQ. V shed 4 bases and J shed 4 bases, with 12 bases lying between them. CDR3: CASSQVTVYNEQFF. The CDR3 DNA reads TGCGCCAGCAGCCAAGTGACAGTTTACAATGAGCAGTTCTTC.

As concerns this clonotype: Possible read error: a much larger clone is one base away. The J gene is TRBJ2-7, the V gene TRBV28; tentative D call: TRBD2 (5 bases). CDR1 and CDR2 from the germline V gene are MDHEN and SYDVKM. This CDR3 has 13 residues. The CDR3 spells CTSSPPDFYEQYF. CDR3 nucleotide sequence: TGTACCAGCAGTCCCCCGGACTTCTACGAGCAGTACTTC.

V usage is TRBV7-2 and J usage is TRBJ1-5, with a weak D call TRBD1 (6 bases). In germline, CDR1 is SGHTA, CDR2 FQGNSA. Trimming shortened V by 3 bases and J by 9 bases, and 30 bases separated the two germline ends. This CDR3 spans 19 amino acids. The CDR3 nucleotides are TGTGCCAGCAGCTTCGGGCGGCTAACAAGGACAGACATGTTTCGGCCCCAGCATTTT. It is translated as CASSFGRLTRTDMFRPQHF.

Within the sample, this clonotype is medium-sized. The rearrangement links TRBV19 to TRBJ1-1; D is unresolved. Germline CDR1 is LNHDA and CDR2 is SQIVND (reference sequence). CDR3 length: 12 residues. V was cut by 6 bases and J by 6 bases, with 11 bases left in between. CDR3 region: CASSPKLPEAFF. DNA of the CDR3: TGTGCCAGTAGCCCGAAGCTCCCTGAAGCTTTCTTT.

The chain joins TRBV2 to TRBJ1-2; D perhaps matches TRBD1 (6 bases). Trimming cost V 4 bases and J 3 bases, with 15 bases left between them. Looked up from germline, CDR1 is SNHLY and CDR2 is FYNNEI. This CDR3 contains 15 residues. This CDR3 is CASSGTGGPHYGYTF. CDR3 bases: TGTGCCAGCAGTGGGACGGGGGGGCCCCACTATGGCTACACCTTC.

This clonotype has ten or more counts. The genes are TRBV7-3 and TRBJ2-3; D is possibly TRBD1 (6 bases). This CDR3 is built from 12 residues. Germline CDR1 and CDR2: SGHTA and FQGTGA. Trimming cost V 5 bases and J 8 bases, with 11 bases left between them. This CDR3 is CASSPQGGTQYF. CDR3 nucleotide sequence: TGTGCCAGCAGCCCCCAAGGGGGTACGCAGTATTTT.

The chain is built from TRBV20-1 and TRBJ2-7; 9 positions agree with TRBD2. The V gene end was trimmed by 3 bases and the J gene end by 4 bases; junction bases not matched to a gene: 4. The CDR3 totals 13 residues. Germline CDR1 is DFQATT and CDR2 is SNEGSKA (reference sequence). The CDR3 loop reads CSASSSGRYEQYF. CDR3 nucleotide sequence: TGCAGTGCTAGTTCGAGCGGGAGGTACGAGCAGTACTTC.

This clonotype was picked up many times. V usage is TRBV5-6 and J usage is TRBJ2-7; 7 bases are shared with TRBD1. The junction had 20 bases not matched to a gene; V was cut back by 5 bases and J by 6 bases. Germline values: CDR1 SGHDT, CDR2 YYEEEE. This CDR3 has 17 amino acids. This chain's CDR3 is CASSRDRSLRTRGEQYF. The DNA of the CDR3 is TGTGCCAGCAGTCGGGACAGATCGTTACGGACCCGGGGCGAGCAGTACTTC.

The chain employs TRBV7-9 and TRBJ1-1; D gene ambiguous. CDR1 SEHNR and CDR2 FQNEAQ come from the germline V gene (reference sequence). This CDR3 is 15 amino acids long. The ends were cut back, 1 base at V and 0 bases at J, with 9 bases in the middle. Written as DNA, the CDR3 is TGTGCCAGCAGCTTAGACCTTACAGTGAACACTGAAGCTTTCTTT. Amino acids: CASSLDLTVNTEAFF.

This clonotype was seen at least ten times. The genes are TRBV6-2 or TRBV6-3 and TRBJ2-5, with D perhaps matching TRBD2 (6 bases). The CDR3 totals 13 residues. Trimming shortened V by 6 bases and J by 9 bases, and 17 bases separated the two germline ends. The germline CDR1 and CDR2 sequences are MNHEY and SVGEGT. The CDR3 DNA follows: TGTGCCAGCAGCCCGCGGGGTATTGGGTCCCAGTACTTC. Translating it yields CASSPRGIGSQYF.

The rearrangement uses TRBV7-2 and TRBJ2-7; no clear D. Germline V gene sequence: CDR1 SGHTA, CDR2 FQGNSA. This CDR3 comprises 13 residues. Trimming stripped 4 bases from V and 0 bases from J, with 7 bases between. The CDR3 loop reads CASSSESSYEQYF. As DNA, the CDR3 is TGTGCCAGCAGCTCGGAGAGCTCCTACGAGCAGTACTTC.

This clonotype was detected a few times. The V call is TRBV6-5, the J call TRBJ1-4; D uncertain. The CDR3 has 13 residues. Germline-derived CDR1 and CDR2 are MNHEY and SVGAGI. V gave up 2 bases and J gave up 8 bases, with 9 bases separating them. CDR3: CASSYEQREKLFF. As DNA, the CDR3 is TGTGCCAGCAGTTACGAACAACGAGAAAAACTGTTTTTT.

This clonotype was seen many times. V usage is TRBV7-2 and J usage is TRBJ2-2; 7 nucleotides line up with TRBD2. Unmatched junction bases numbered 11, after V lost 7 bases and J lost 6 bases. The CDR3 consists of 15 residues. Germline-derived CDR1 and CDR2 are SGHTA and FQGNSA. The DNA for the CDR3 is TGTGCCAGCACCCTGGGGGGGAGGGACGCCGGGGAGCTGTTTTTT. Translation: CASTLGGRDAGELFF.

A word on this clonotype: At one end the junction does not follow the germline gene, possibly because of a read error. The V and J genes are TRBV30 and TRBJ2-7, with 7 nucleotides matching TRBD2. The germline V gene has CDR1 GTSNPN and CDR2 SVGIG (reference sequence). The CDR3 loop spans 12 amino acids. In DNA, the CDR3 is TGTTCCTGGAGTAAACGGGGGGACGAGCAGTACTTC. Its translation: CSWSKRGDEQYF.

This clonotype was counted at least ten times. This chain uses TRBV12-3 or TRBV12-4 with TRBJ1-1, with D unclear. This CDR3 comprises 13 residues. Trimming took off 6 bases at V and 1 base at J, with 9 bases between the two ends. The CDR3 DNA is TGTGCCAGCAGACCTCTAGCGAACACTGAAGCTTTCTTT. This gives the protein CASRPLANTEAFF.

The V call is TRBV5-1, the J call TRBJ2-5, with D perhaps TRBD1 (5 bases). With 9 bases removed from V and 2 bases from J, the gap between germline ends came to 17 bases. This CDR3 spans 14 amino acids. Per the germline V gene, CDR1 is SGHRS and CDR2 is YFSETQ. The CDR3 coding sequence is TGCGCCACCAACTGGGGCCTCTCGCAAGAGACCCAGTACTTC. Translated: CATNWGLSQETQYF.